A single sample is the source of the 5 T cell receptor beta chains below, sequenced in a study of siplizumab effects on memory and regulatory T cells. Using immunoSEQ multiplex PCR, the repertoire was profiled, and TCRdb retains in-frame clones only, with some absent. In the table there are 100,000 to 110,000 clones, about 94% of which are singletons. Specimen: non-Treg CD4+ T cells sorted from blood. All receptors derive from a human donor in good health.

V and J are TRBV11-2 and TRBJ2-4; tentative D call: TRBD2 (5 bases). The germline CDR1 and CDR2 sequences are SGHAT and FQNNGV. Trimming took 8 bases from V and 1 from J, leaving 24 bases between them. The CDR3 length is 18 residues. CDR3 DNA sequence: TGTGCCAGCGCGACGAGGATTGCTAGCCTCTTGGCCAAAAACATTCAGTACTTC. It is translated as CASATRIASLLAKNIQYF.

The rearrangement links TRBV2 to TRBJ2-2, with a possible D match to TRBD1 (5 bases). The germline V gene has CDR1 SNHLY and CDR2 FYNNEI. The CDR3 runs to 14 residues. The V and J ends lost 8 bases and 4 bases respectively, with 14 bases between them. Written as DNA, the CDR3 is TGTGCCAGCGGGGTTGACAGTATCACCGGGGAGCTGTTTTTT. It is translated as CASGVDSITGELFF.

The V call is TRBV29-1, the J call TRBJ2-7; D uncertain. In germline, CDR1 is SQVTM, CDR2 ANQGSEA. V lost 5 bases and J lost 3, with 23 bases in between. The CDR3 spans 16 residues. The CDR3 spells CSVMGRPGRTDYEQYF. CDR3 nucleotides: TGCAGCGTTATGGGCAGGCCAGGCCGGACGGACTACGAGCAGTACTTC.

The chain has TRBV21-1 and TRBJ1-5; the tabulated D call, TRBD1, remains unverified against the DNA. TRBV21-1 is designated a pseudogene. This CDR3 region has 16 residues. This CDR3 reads CASSKVGGQINQPQHF. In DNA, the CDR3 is TGTGCCAGCAGCAAAGTTGGGGGACAGATCAATCAGCCCCAGCATTTT.

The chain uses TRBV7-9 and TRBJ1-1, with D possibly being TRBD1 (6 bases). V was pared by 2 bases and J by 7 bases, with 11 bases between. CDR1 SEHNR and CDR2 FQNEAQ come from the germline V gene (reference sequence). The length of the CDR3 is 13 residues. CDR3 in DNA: TGTGCCAGCAGCTTACGACAGGCCCATGAAGCTTTCTTT. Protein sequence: CASSLRQAHEAFF.